This is a list of T cell receptor beta chains from one sample in a study of blood T cells in healthy people across ages. Via MiXCR, TCRdb re-called the 5' RACE reads, giving one row per CDR3 protein. The sample has about 290,000 distinct CDR3 sequences, roughly 29% seen once. The sample taken for sequencing was blood. Receptors originate from a woman in her 70s in good health. The CDR3 runs from the conserved cysteine through the conserved F or W. Each record gives: D gene, V gene, J gene, clone size, CDR3 protein, CDR3 DNA. A D gene is named only where the DNA matches it firmly. Expanded clones are given a class, and other clones once, few, many or no size at all.

d_gene: NA
v_gene: TRBV5-1
j_gene: TRBJ2-5
abundance: NA
CDR3aa: CASSLGSDTKTVF
CDR3nt: TGTGCCAGCAGCTTAGGTAGTGACACAAAAACGGTCTTC

d_gene: NA
v_gene: TRBV28
j_gene: TRBJ1-4
abundance: many
CDR3aa: CASSIYPGRRGRREKLFF
CDR3nt: TGTGCCAGCAGTATCTATCCGGGACGTAGGGGTCGGCGCGAAAAACTGTTTTTT

d_gene: NA
v_gene: TRBV20-1
j_gene: TRBJ1-5
abundance: few
CDR3aa: CSARVDPYQPQHF
CDR3nt: TGCAGTGCTAGAGTGGATCCGTATCAGCCCCAGCATTTT

d_gene: NA
v_gene: TRBV9
j_gene: TRBJ2-3
abundance: NA
CDR3aa: CASRSDTQYF
CDR3nt: TGTGCCAGCAGAAGCGATACGCAGTATTTT

d_gene: NA
v_gene: TRBV7-2
j_gene: TRBJ2-2
abundance: NA
CDR3aa: CASSLTHVGTGELFF
CDR3nt: TGTGCCAGCAGCTTAACCCACGTCGGCACCGGGGAGCTGTTTTTT

d_gene: TRBD1
v_gene: TRBV7-6
j_gene: TRBJ1-1
abundance: NA
CDR3aa: CASSLVGTAAFF
CDR3nt: TGTGCCAGCAGCTTAGTAGGGACAGCAGCTTTCTTT

d_gene: NA
v_gene: TRBV7-2
j_gene: TRBJ1-1
abundance: many
CDR3aa: CASSSSLNTEAFF
CDR3nt: TGTGCCAGCAGCTCCTCCTTGAACACTGAAGCTTTCTTT

d_gene: NA
v_gene: TRBV14
j_gene: TRBJ2-3
abundance: many
CDR3aa: CASSQDRPTDTQYF
CDR3nt: TGTGCCAGCAGCCAGGACAGACCCACAGATACGCAGTATTTT

d_gene: NA
v_gene: TRBV28
j_gene: TRBJ2-7
abundance: NA
CDR3aa: CASGGPYEQYF
CDR3nt: TGTGCCAGCGGAGGGCCCTACGAGCAGTACTTC

d_gene: NA
v_gene: TRBV7-2
j_gene: TRBJ1-6
abundance: many
CDR3aa: CASSLVGSSYNSPLHF
CDR3nt: TGTGCCAGCAGCTTAGTGGGGAGCTCCTATAATTCACCCCTCCACTTT

d_gene: NA
v_gene: TRBV29-1
j_gene: TRBJ1-1
abundance: once
CDR3aa: CSVAAGRANTEAFF
CDR3nt: TGCAGCGTTGCTGCGGGACGGGCGAACACTGAAGCTTTCTTT

d_gene: NA
v_gene: TRBV12-3/TRBV12-4
j_gene: TRBJ1-5
abundance: few
CDR3aa: CASSPTWGDQPQHF
CDR3nt: TGTGCCAGCAGCCCTACTTGGGGGGATCAGCCCCAGCATTTT

d_gene: TRBD1
v_gene: TRBV18
j_gene: TRBJ1-5
abundance: few
CDR3aa: CASSGQGDNQPQHF
CDR3nt: TGTGCCAGCTCAGGACAGGGAGACAATCAGCCCCAGCATTTT

d_gene: NA
v_gene: TRBV29-1
j_gene: TRBJ1-2
abundance: NA
CDR3aa: CSVNLYGYTF
CDR3nt: TGCAGCGTTAATCTATATGGCTACACCTTC

d_gene: TRBD1
v_gene: TRBV5-1
j_gene: TRBJ2-7
abundance: few
CDR3aa: CASSSTATGTGTYEQYF
CDR3nt: TGCGCCAGCAGCTCGACGGCAACCGGGACAGGGACGTACGAGCAGTACTTC

d_gene: NA
v_gene: TRBV28
j_gene: TRBJ2-7
abundance: few
CDR3aa: CANRDTRAYEQYF
CDR3nt: TGTGCCAACAGAGACACTAGGGCCTACGAGCAGTACTTC

d_gene: NA
v_gene: TRBV28
j_gene: TRBJ2-7
abundance: NA
CDR3aa: CASSRGWGYEQYF
CDR3nt: TGTGCCAGCAGTAGGGGGTGGGGCTACGAGCAGTACTTC

d_gene: NA
v_gene: TRBV2
j_gene: TRBJ1-1
abundance: NA
CDR3aa: CASSEGVDTEAFF
CDR3nt: TGTGCCAGCAGTGAGGGGGTTGACACTGAAGCTTTCTTT

d_gene: TRBD1
v_gene: TRBV6-2/TRBV6-3
j_gene: TRBJ2-7
abundance: NA
CDR3aa: CASSARDRGAYEQYF
CDR3nt: TGTGCCAGCAGTGCCCGGGACAGGGGGGCGTACGAGCAGTACTTC

d_gene: TRBD1
v_gene: TRBV4-3
j_gene: TRBJ1-1
abundance: few
CDR3aa: CASSQDIGQEGQGRGPEAFF
CDR3nt: TGCGCCAGCAGCCAAGATATCGGACAGGAAGGACAAGGCCGAGGCCCTGAAGCTTTCTTT

d_gene: TRBD1
v_gene: TRBV6-5
j_gene: TRBJ1-3
abundance: few
CDR3aa: CASSYLPTGAGNTIYF
CDR3nt: TGTGCCAGCAGTTACCTACCGACAGGGGCTGGAAACACCATATATTTT

d_gene: NA
v_gene: TRBV29-1
j_gene: TRBJ1-4
abundance: NA
CDR3aa: CSVVGQPGEKLFF
CDR3nt: TGCAGCGTTGTGGGACAACCTGGGGAAAAACTGTTTTTT

d_gene: TRBD1
v_gene: TRBV11-2
j_gene: TRBJ1-3
abundance: NA
CDR3aa: CASSPGTGRNTVYF
CDR3nt: TGTGCCAGCAGCCCCGGGACAGGGAGAAACACCGTATATTTT

d_gene: NA
v_gene: TRBV5-5
j_gene: TRBJ2-3
abundance: few
CDR3aa: CASSLKPGLGTDTQYF
CDR3nt: TGTGCCAGCAGCCTTAAGCCAGGGCTGGGCACAGATACGCAGTATTTT

d_gene: NA
v_gene: TRBV15
j_gene: TRBJ2-7
abundance: NA
CDR3aa: CATSRGGSFYEQYF
CDR3nt: TGTGCCACCAGCAGAGGAGGTAGCTTCTACGAGCAGTACTTC

d_gene: NA
v_gene: TRBV7-2
j_gene: TRBJ1-5
abundance: many
CDR3aa: CASSQGNQPQHF
CDR3nt: TGTGCCAGCAGCCAGGGTAATCAGCCCCAGCATTTT

d_gene: TRBD2
v_gene: TRBV6-5
j_gene: TRBJ2-1
abundance: few
CDR3aa: CASRPTSGNNEQFF
CDR3nt: TGTGCCAGCAGGCCGACTAGCGGAAACAATGAGCAGTTCTTC

d_gene: NA
v_gene: TRBV20-1
j_gene: TRBJ1-1
abundance: NA
CDR3aa: CSARERSRGTLNTEAFF
CDR3nt: TGCAGTGCTAGAGAGAGAAGTCGAGGGACCCTGAACACTGAAGCTTTCTTT

d_gene: NA
v_gene: TRBV28
j_gene: TRBJ2-4
abundance: few
CDR3aa: CASSLTKIAKNIQYF
CDR3nt: TGTGCCAGCAGTTTAACGAAGATAGCCAAAAACATTCAGTACTTC

d_gene: NA
v_gene: TRBV6-5
j_gene: TRBJ2-7
abundance: NA
CDR3aa: CASSYSYSSASEQYF
CDR3nt: TGTGCCAGCAGTTACTCTTACAGTTCGGCTTCCGAGCAGTACTTC

d_gene: NA
v_gene: TRBV28
j_gene: TRBJ1-2
abundance: NA
CDR3aa: CASTPEQVLYGYTF
CDR3nt: TGTGCCAGCACCCCCGAACAGGTCCTCTATGGCTACACCTTC

d_gene: TRBD1
v_gene: TRBV5-1
j_gene: TRBJ1-2
abundance: NA
CDR3aa: CASSLGDSRDDYTF
CDR3nt: TGCGCCAGCAGCTTGGGGGACAGTCGGGATGACTACACCTTC

d_gene: NA
v_gene: TRBV6-1
j_gene: TRBJ2-2
abundance: NA
CDR3aa: CASSETADFGELFF
CDR3nt: TGTGCCAGCAGTGAAACTGCAGATTTCGGGGAGCTGTTTTTT

d_gene: TRBD2
v_gene: TRBV29-1
j_gene: TRBJ2-7
abundance: NA
CDR3aa: CSAVAGAPSEQYF
CDR3nt: TGCAGCGCGGTAGCGGGTGCTCCCTCCGAGCAGTACTTC

d_gene: TRBD2
v_gene: TRBV5-5
j_gene: TRBJ2-1
abundance: NA
CDR3aa: CASSLGDVGRNEQFF
CDR3nt: TGTGCCAGCAGCTTAGGGGACGTCGGGAGGAATGAGCAGTTCTTC

d_gene: NA
v_gene: TRBV10-3
j_gene: TRBJ1-5
abundance: few
CDR3aa: CAISEDRTNQPQHF
CDR3nt: TGTGCCATCAGTGAGGACAGGACCAATCAGCCCCAGCATTTT

d_gene: NA
v_gene: TRBV21-1
j_gene: TRBJ2-1
abundance: few
CDR3aa: CASSKSARGSYNEQFF
CDR3nt: TGTGCCAGCAGCAAATCGGCAAGGGGCTCCTACAATGAGCAGTTCTTC

d_gene: NA
v_gene: TRBV2
j_gene: TRBJ2-5
abundance: NA
CDR3aa: CARSVSLGETQYF
CDR3nt: TGTGCCCGCAGTGTGTCTCTTGGGGAGACCCAGTACTTC

d_gene: NA
v_gene: TRBV29-1
j_gene: TRBJ2-1
abundance: many
CDR3aa: CSVERGEGGYEQFF
CDR3nt: TGCAGCGTTGAAAGGGGGGAGGGCGGGTATGAGCAGTTCTTC

d_gene: TRBD2
v_gene: TRBV7-2
j_gene: TRBJ2-1
abundance: many
CDR3aa: CASSPTSGTYNEQFF
CDR3nt: TGTGCCAGCAGTCCTACTAGCGGTACCTACAATGAGCAGTTCTTC

d_gene: NA
v_gene: TRBV2
j_gene: TRBJ1-5
abundance: few
CDR3aa: CASKDLGRQPQHF
CDR3nt: TGTGCCAGCAAAGACCTCGGGAGGCAGCCCCAGCATTTT

d_gene: NA
v_gene: TRBV3-1
j_gene: TRBJ1-3
abundance: few
CDR3aa: CASSDVGNTIYF
CDR3nt: TGTGCCAGCAGCGACGTCGGAAACACCATATATTTT

d_gene: NA
v_gene: TRBV10-1
j_gene: TRBJ2-7
abundance: NA
CDR3aa: CASLAYEQYF
CDR3nt: TGCGCCAGCCTAGCTTACGAGCAGTACTTC

d_gene: NA
v_gene: TRBV7-2
j_gene: TRBJ2-7
abundance: few
CDR3aa: CASRPDWGLDEQYF
CDR3nt: TGTGCCAGCAGGCCGGACTGGGGTCTGGACGAGCAGTACTTC

d_gene: NA
v_gene: TRBV12-3/TRBV12-4
j_gene: TRBJ1-4
abundance: few
CDR3aa: CASSFGQRNEKLFF
CDR3nt: TGTGCCAGCAGTTTCGGCCAGCGTAATGAAAAACTGTTTTTT

d_gene: TRBD1
v_gene: TRBV3-1
j_gene: TRBJ1-1
abundance: NA
CDR3aa: CASSQRTGGPEAFF
CDR3nt: TGTGCCAGCAGCCAACGGACAGGGGGTCCGGAAGCTTTCTTT

d_gene: NA
v_gene: TRBV20-1
j_gene: TRBJ2-7
abundance: NA
CDR3aa: CSARVAPGTRGEQYF
CDR3nt: TGCAGTGCTAGGGTTGCCCCGGGGACCAGGGGCGAGCAGTACTTC

d_gene: TRBD1
v_gene: TRBV28
j_gene: TRBJ1-6
abundance: NA
CDR3aa: CASSGADRSYNSPLHF
CDR3nt: TGTGCCAGCAGTGGGGCGGACAGGAGCTATAATTCACCCCTCCACTTT

d_gene: TRBD1
v_gene: TRBV20-1
j_gene: TRBJ2-5
abundance: few
CDR3aa: CSAGGQGARRETQYF
CDR3nt: TGCAGTGCTGGTGGACAGGGGGCGAGAAGGGAGACCCAGTACTTC

d_gene: NA
v_gene: TRBV5-6
j_gene: TRBJ2-1
abundance: few
CDR3aa: CASSTGRFSSYNEQFF
CDR3nt: TGTGCCAGCAGCACAGGACGGTTCAGCTCCTACAATGAGCAGTTCTTC

d_gene: NA
v_gene: TRBV9
j_gene: TRBJ2-5
abundance: NA
CDR3aa: CASSVKGGLRETQYF
CDR3nt: TGTGCCAGCAGCGTAAAGGGGGGCCTGAGGGAGACCCAGTACTTC

d_gene: TRBD2
v_gene: TRBV29-1
j_gene: TRBJ2-7
abundance: NA
CDR3aa: CSVGGTRQQYEQYF
CDR3nt: TGCAGCGTTGGGGGGACTAGACAACAGTACGAGCAGTACTTC

d_gene: NA
v_gene: TRBV7-2
j_gene: TRBJ2-5
abundance: NA
CDR3aa: CASSFTRGLETQYF
CDR3nt: TGTGCCAGCAGCTTCACTCGCGGCTTAGAGACCCAGTACTTC

d_gene: NA
v_gene: TRBV14
j_gene: TRBJ2-1
abundance: few
CDR3aa: CASSQLGSYNEQFF
CDR3nt: TGTGCCAGCAGCCAACTCGGTTCCTACAATGAGCAGTTCTTC

d_gene: NA
v_gene: TRBV28
j_gene: TRBJ2-7
abundance: few
CDR3aa: CASSASLGSYEQYF
CDR3nt: TGTGCCAGCAGCGCCTCATTGGGCTCCTACGAGCAGTACTTC

d_gene: NA
v_gene: TRBV9
j_gene: TRBJ2-3
abundance: NA
CDR3aa: CASSLGDTHTDTQYF
CDR3nt: TGTGCCAGCAGCTTGGGGGACACCCACACAGATACGCAGTATTTT

d_gene: NA
v_gene: TRBV29-1
j_gene: TRBJ2-5
abundance: NA
CDR3aa: CSQLQGAETQYF
CDR3nt: TGCAGCCAATTACAGGGTGCGGAGACCCAGTACTTC

d_gene: NA
v_gene: TRBV20-1
j_gene: TRBJ2-5
abundance: few
CDR3aa: CSATLGLVKETQYF
CDR3nt: TGCAGTGCGACTTTAGGGCTAGTTAAAGAGACCCAGTACTTC